The 27 T cell receptor beta chains reported below all come from one sample, sequenced in a study of T cell responses to AZD1222 COVID-19 vaccine. Profiling relied on immunoSEQ multiplex PCR, and the TCRdb table lists in-frame clones only, not all of them. The table includes 40,000 to 50,000 clones, more than 70% detected once. The specimen was peripheral blood, collected 28 days after the second AZD1222 dose. These receptors all stem from an adult who received the AZD1222 COVID-19 vaccine.

The chain recombines TRBV27 with TRBJ1-2, with unresolved D. V shed 6 bases and J shed 2 bases, with 10 bases lying between them. Germline lookup yields CDR1 MNHEY and CDR2 SMNVEV (reference sequence). The CDR3 contains 13 residues. CDR3 sequence (DNA): TGTGCCAGCAGCTACAGAGCAAACTATGGCTACACCTTC. Protein product: CASSYRANYGYTF.

This chain uses TRBV4-2 with TRBJ2-7; the match to TRBD2 covers 13 bases. This CDR3 has 19 amino acids. The germline V gene has CDR1 LGHNA and CDR2 YNFKEQ. With V trimmed by 0 bases and J by 3 bases, 11 bases remained unmatched. The CDR3 reads CASSQDTLAGGKRYYEQYF. The DNA for the CDR3 is TGTGCCAGCAGCCAAGATACACTAGCGGGAGGGAAAAGGTACTACGAGCAGTACTTC.

V is TRBV19 and J is TRBJ1-2, with D possibly TRBD1 on 5 matching bases. V gave up 4 bases and J gave up 1 base, with 10 bases separating them. The CDR3 has 14 residues. Per the germline V gene, CDR1 is LNHDA and CDR2 is SQIVND (reference sequence). CDR3 coding DNA: TGTGCCAGTAGTAGCGGGACCCTTAACTATGGCTACACCTTC. It specifies CASSSGTLNYGYTF.

The chain's CDR3 is CASSLGSGLEGETQYF. The CDR3 DNA follows: TGTGCCAGCAGCTTGGGATCCGGGCTCGAGGGGGAGACCCAGTACTTC. The chain couples TRBV5-8 to TRBJ2-5; the D gene could be TRBD1 or TRBD2 (5 bases each). The CDR3 consists of 16 residues. The germline V gene has CDR1 SGHTS and CDR2 YDEGEE. V shed 0 bases and J shed 5 bases, with 17 bases lying between them.

The rearrangement joins TRBV3-1 (or the pseudogene TRBV3-2) to TRBJ2-3; TRBD1 matches 8 bases. CDR1 and CDR2 from the germline V gene are LGHDT and YNNKEL (reference sequence). V lost 1 base and J lost 0; bases outside the gene matches: 12. The CDR3 covers 19 residues. The CDR3 nucleotides are TGTGCCAGCAGCCAAGGCCCTCCGACAGGGGCGAAAAGCACAGATACGCAGTATTTT. Translation: CASSQGPPTGAKSTDTQYF.

The rearrangement links TRBV7-2 to TRBJ1-4; D is uncertain. V was trimmed by 3 bases and J by 7 bases, leaving 15 bases between them. The CDR3 consists of 15 residues. Germline V lookup: CDR1 SGHTA, CDR2 FQGNSA. CDR3 region: CASSLWASRSEKLFF. Here the CDR3 DNA reads TGTGCCAGCAGCTTGTGGGCCTCACGGAGTGAAAAACTGTTTTTT. Variable domain in full (rest from reference TRBV7-2 and TRBJ1-4): GAGVSQSPSNKVTEKGKDVELRCDPISGHTALYWYRQSLGQGLEFLIYFQGNSAPDKSGLPSDRFSAERTGGSVSTLTIQRTQQEDSAVYLCASSLWASRSEKLFFGSGTQLSVL.

V is TRBV19 and J is TRBJ1-6; 7 bases align to TRBD1. CDR1 and CDR2 (germline): LNHDA, SQIVND (reference sequence). The CDR3 loop spans 16 amino acids. The V segment lost 3 bases and the J segment 4 bases; nucleotides outside the gene matches: 6. CDR3 in DNA: TGTGCCAGTAGTATCGGAGACAGGGTTTATAATTCACCCCTCCACTTT. It codes for CASSIGDRVYNSPLHF.

This chain links TRBV11-2 with TRBJ1-4; TRBD1 matches at 7 bases. Germline V gives CDR1 SGHAT, CDR2 FQNNGV. CDR3 length: 15 amino acids. Trimming cost V 3 bases and J 5 bases; bases outside gene matches: 6. CDR3 nucleotides: TGTGCCAGCAGCTTCTCTAACAGGGGAAATGAAAAACTGTTTTTT. Amino acid sequence: CASSFSNRGNEKLFF. The full variable domain, with the rest looked up from reference TRBV11-2 and TRBJ1-4, is EAGVAQSPRYKIIEKRQSVAFWCNPISGHATLYWYQQILGQGPKLLIQFQNNGVVDDSQLPKDRFSAERLKGVDSTLKIQPAKLEDSAVYLCASSFSNRGNEKLFFGSGTQLSVL.

V usage is TRBV5-6 and J usage is TRBJ2-2, with D maybe TRBD1 (5 bases). The CDR3 sequence is 14 residues long. CDR1 is SGHDT, CDR2 YYEEEE, per germline. V dropped 5 bases and J dropped 0 bases, with 8 bases sitting between them. The CDR3 sequence is CASRQAPNTGELFF. The CDR3 DNA follows: TGTGCCAGCAGACAGGCGCCGAACACCGGGGAGCTGTTTTTT. The whole variable domain, filled in from reference TRBV5-6 and TRBJ2-2, reads DAGVTQSPTHLIKTRGQQVTLRCSPKSGHDTVSWYQQALGQGPQFIFQYYEEEERQRGNFPDRFSGHQFPNYSSELNVNALLLGDSALYLCASRQAPNTGELFFGEGSRLTVL.

The chain employs TRBV5-1 and TRBJ2-2; D is ambiguous. Trimming stripped 0 bases from V and 6 bases from J, with 12 bases between. This CDR3 contains 15 residues. Germline CDR1 SGHRS, CDR2 YFSETQ. CDR3 amino acids: CASSLAGQVPGELFF. CDR3 nucleotide sequence: TGCGCCAGCAGCTTGGCGGGTCAGGTCCCCGGGGAGCTGTTTTTT. Full variable domain (outside the CDR3, taken from reference TRBV5-1 and TRBJ2-2): KAGVTQTPRYLIKTRGQQVTLSCSPISGHRSVSWYQQTPGQGLQFLFEYFSETQRNKGNFPGRFSGRQFSNSRSEMNVSTLELGDSALYLCASSLAGQVPGELFFGEGSRLTVL.

The chain couples TRBV28 to TRBJ1-5; unclear D gene. Germline V gives CDR1 MDHEN, CDR2 SYDVKM. V lost 2 bases and J lost 3, with 8 bases in between. This CDR3 spans 14 amino acids. The CDR3: CASSLIQNNQPQHF. In nucleotides, the CDR3 is TGTGCCAGCAGTTTAATCCAGAACAATCAGCCCCAGCATTTT.

The chain has TRBV9 and TRBJ2-1, with D perhaps matching TRBD2 (7 bases). This CDR3 has 15 residues. Trimming took 4 bases from V and 7 from J, leaving 18 bases between them. Germline lookup yields CDR1 SGDLS and CDR2 YYNGEE. CDR3 nucleotide sequence: TGTGCCAGCAGCCCCGCGGGGGCAATTCCAAATGAGCAGTTCTTC. It translates to CASSPAGAIPNEQFF.

V gene TRBV7-2 combines with J gene TRBJ2-1, with D unresolved. The length of the CDR3 is 13 residues. Per the germline V gene, CDR1 is SGHTA and CDR2 is FQGNSA. V lost 5 bases, J lost 0 bases, and 5 bases lay in between. DNA for the CDR3: TGTGCCAGCAGCCTATACTCCTACAATGAGCAGTTCTTC. It specifies CASSLYSYNEQFF.

This chain connects TRBV3-1 (or the pseudogene TRBV3-2) to TRBJ1-2; D is perhaps TRBD1 (5 bases). Per the germline V gene, CDR1 is LGHDT and CDR2 is YNNKEL (reference sequence). Deletions cut 1 base from V and 2 bases from J, with 14 bases between. The CDR3 sequence is 16 residues long. Here the CDR3 DNA reads TGTGCCAGCAGCCAAGTCGTCGACAGTCTCAACTATGGCTACACCTTC. It yields the protein CASSQVVDSLNYGYTF.

The chain joins TRBV5-1 to TRBJ2-5, with 11 bases matching TRBD2. The CDR3 has 15 residues. Looked up from germline, CDR1 is SGHRS and CDR2 is YFSETQ. Trimming took 5 bases from V and 2 from J; bases not matched to a gene: 5. The CDR3 sequence: CASSYSGGEQETQYF. CDR3 DNA sequence: TGCGCCAGCAGTTATAGCGGGGGGGAACAAGAGACCCAGTACTTC. Variable domain in full (rest from reference TRBV5-1 and TRBJ2-5): KAGVTQTPRYLIKTRGQQVTLSCSPISGHRSVSWYQQTPGQGLQFLFEYFSETQRNKGNFPGRFSGRQFSNSRSEMNVSTLELGDSALYLCASSYSGGEQETQYFGPGTRLLVL.

The chain employs TRBV6-5 and TRBJ1-1; no clear D gene. Germline lookup yields CDR1 MNHEY and CDR2 SVGAGI. V lost 7 bases and J 0 bases, leaving 9 bases between the germline ends. CDR3 size: 13 residues. CDR3 amino acids: CASTRTVNTEAFF. The CDR3 DNA follows: TGTGCCAGCACCCGGACGGTGAACACTGAAGCTTTCTTT.

The genes are TRBV28 and TRBJ1-5; D remains ambiguous. From germline, CDR1 is MDHEN and CDR2 SYDVKM. The CDR3 length is 13 residues. V gave up 6 bases and J gave up 0 bases, with 6 bases separating them. In DNA, the CDR3 is TGTGCCAGCAGCCCATATAGCAATCAGCCCCAGCATTTT. It specifies CASSPYSNQPQHF.

The rearrangement links TRBV7-8 to TRBJ2-5; the D call may be TRBD1 or TRBD2 (6 bases each). The V end lost 1 base, the J end lost 4 bases, and 13 bases lay between the germline ends. CDR3 size: 15 residues. The V gene's germline CDR1 is SGHVS and CDR2 FQNEAQ. The CDR3 loop reads CASSLESGASETQYF. For the CDR3, the DNA is TGTGCCAGCAGCTTAGAGTCGGGGGCTTCAGAGACCCAGTACTTC.

The chain couples TRBV29-1 to TRBJ1-1; D is possibly TRBD1 (5 bases). Germline CDR1 is SQVTM and CDR2 is ANQGSEA. The V gene lost 5 bases and the J gene lost 2 bases, with 15 bases spanning the gap. The CDR3 contains 14 residues. CDR3 nucleotide sequence: TGCAGCGTTCTATTTTTGGGGGGTAACACTGAAGCTTTCTTT. This codes for CSVLFLGGNTEAFF.

This chain links TRBV4-1 with TRBJ1-2; D may be TRBD1 (5 bases). This CDR3 comprises 15 residues. The V gene's germline CDR1 is MGHRA and CDR2 YSYEKL. With 5 bases removed from V and 3 bases from J, the gap between germline ends came to 16 bases. The CDR3, as DNA: TGCGCCAGCAGCAGCTCTCTGGGGGAAGACTATGGCTACACCTTC. This encodes CASSSSLGEDYGYTF.

The V call is TRBV10-3, the J call TRBJ2-4, with unresolved D. The V gene lost 3 bases and the J gene lost 8 bases, with 8 bases spanning the gap. CDR1 ENHRY and CDR2 SYGVKD come from the germline V gene. This CDR3 has 12 amino acids. The CDR3 region is CAISERTDIQYF. The CDR3 DNA follows: TGTGCCATCAGTGAAAGGACCGACATTCAGTACTTC.

The chain joins TRBV2 to TRBJ2-7, with 7 bases lining up with TRBD1. The germline CDR1 and CDR2 sequences are SNHLY and FYNNEI. The CDR3 runs 15 residues. With V trimmed by 1 base and J by 2 bases, 5 bases remained unmatched. Written as DNA, the CDR3 is TGTGCCAGCAGTGAAGGCAGGACAGGAGCCTACGAGCAGTACTTC. Its translation: CASSEGRTGAYEQYF.

This clone appeared once. The chain couples TRBV7-2 to TRBJ1-5, with 8 bases identical to TRBD1. Germline V gene sequence: CDR1 SGHTA, CDR2 FQGNSA. Trimming at V came to 6 bases and at J to 2 bases, leaving 3 bases not matched to a gene. The CDR3 spans 14 residues. CDR3 coding DNA: TGTGCCAGCAGGTCGACAGGGGGCAATCAGCCCCAGCATTTT. This translates into CASRSTGGNQPQHF.

CDR3 loop: CASSQGWSGGTDTQYF. CDR3 coding DNA: TGTGCCAGCAGCCAAGGTTGGAGCGGGGGCACAGATACGCAGTATTTT. The chain combines TRBV4-2 with TRBJ2-3; 7 bases are a match to TRBD2. The germline CDR1 and CDR2 sequences are LGHNA and YNFKEQ. V shed 1 base, J shed 1 base, and the junction held 5 bases outside the gene matches. The length of the CDR3 is 16 residues.

The V gene is TRBV5-1, the J gene TRBJ2-3; D possibly uses TRBD1 or TRBD2 (6 bases each). The germline V gene encodes CDR1 SGHRS and CDR2 YFSETQ. The V end lost 5 bases, the J end lost 4 bases, and 14 bases lay between the germline ends. This CDR3 is built from 14 residues. In DNA form, the CDR3 reads TGCGCCAGCAGTCCAGGGGACTGGGCAGATACGCAGTATTTT. Its protein is CASSPGDWADTQYF.

This chain joins TRBV9 and TRBJ2-2, with D perhaps given as TRBD1 or TRBD2 (5 bases each). Germline V lookup: CDR1 SGDLS, CDR2 YYNGEE. Trimming stripped 1 base from V and 7 bases from J, with 14 bases between. The CDR3 sequence is 15 residues long. The CDR3 DNA sequence: TGTGCCAGCAGCGTATTGGAGAGTGGGGGCGGGGAGCTGTTTTTT. This codes for CASSVLESGGGELFF.

The chain uses TRBV9 and TRBJ2-7; 8 bases align to TRBD2. J was trimmed by 5 bases and V by 3 bases; bases with no gene match: 16. There are 17 residues in the CDR3. Germline CDR1 SGDLS, CDR2 YYNGEE. The CDR3 loop is CASSATGGGQLTHEQYF. The DNA of the CDR3 is TGTGCCAGCAGCGCCACCGGGGGGGGACAACTCACCCACGAGCAGTACTTC.